Shown below are 7 T cell receptor beta chains from a single sample sequenced in a study of preoperative IRX-2 immunotherapy in early breast cancer. Clones were sequenced by immunoSEQ multiplex PCR, and TCRdb holds only the in-frame ones, with some missing. This sample carries around 43,000 clones, approximately 80% of them seen once, and the ten largest clones take 1.2%. Sample treatment: preoperative locoregional IRX-2 cytokine immunotherapy. The sequenced sample was tumor tissue, obtained after IRX-2 immunotherapy. The receptor set was obtained from a human donor with breast cancer.

The chain joins TRBV6-8 to TRBJ2-1; 13 bases map to TRBD2. This CDR3 region has 14 residues. Germline trimming cut 6 bases from V and 7 bases from J; bases unmatched to any gene: 3. The germline gives CDR1 MNHGY, CDR2 SAAAGT. The DNA of the CDR3 is TGTGCCAGCAGCGGACTAGCGGGGGTAAATGAGCAGTTCTTC. This translates into CASSGLAGVNEQFF.

A note on this clone: Some base could not be read or is ambiguous, and its residue is marked X. The observed sequence ends 5 residues before the CDR3 terminus, with the missing tail filled in from the germline J gene. The gene calls are TRBV5-1 and TRBJ2-1, with 9 bases matching TRBD2. This CDR3 has 16 amino acids. The V gene's germline CDR1 is SGHRS and CDR2 YFSETQ. CDR3 region: CASSSXAGGSGNEQFF. The CDR3 bases that were read are TGCGCCAGCAGCTCCCTMGCGGGGGGGTCGGGG.

The genes are TRBV6-8 and TRBJ2-1; D uncertain. CDR1 is MNHGY, CDR2 SAAAGT, per germline. Trimming stripped 6 bases from V and 4 bases from J, with 16 bases between. This CDR3 has 15 amino acids. The CDR3 DNA reads as TGTGCCAGCAGCCCTGGGCTTTACTCTTACAATGAGCAGTTCTTC. Translated, it gives CASSPGLYSYNEQFF.

The chain links TRBV6-8 to TRBJ1-5; no reliable D call. Germline CDR1 MNHGY, CDR2 SAAAGT. The CDR3 spans 15 residues. V gave up 5 bases and J gave up 0 bases, with 11 bases separating them. DNA of the CDR3: TGTGCCAGCAGTCCGACCGGTAATAGCAATCAGCCCCAGCATTTT. Amino acids: CASSPTGNSNQPQHF.

The chain joins TRBV5-1 to TRBJ2-5, with D perhaps matching TRBD2 (7 bases). The CDR3 totals 16 residues. Trimming stripped 0 bases from V and 3 bases from J, with 15 bases between. In germline, CDR1 is SGHRS, CDR2 YFSETQ. As DNA, the CDR3 is TGCGCCAGCAGCTTGGCCAGGGGAGGGAGAGAAGAGACCCAGTACTTC. Its protein is CASSLARGGREETQYF.

The rearrangement uses TRBV6-8 and TRBJ2-4, with D possibly being TRBD1 or TRBD2 (5 bases each). Per germline, CDR1 MNHGY and CDR2 SAAAGT. V dropped 7 bases and J dropped 4 bases, with 14 bases sitting between them. The CDR3 has 14 amino acids. The CDR3 sequence is CASTQPGRKNIQYF. The CDR3 DNA is TGTGCCAGCACTCAACCGGGACGGAAAAACATTCAGTACTTC.

V is TRBV19 and J is TRBJ1-2, with D tentatively TRBD1 (6 bases). The CDR3 length is 16 residues. With 3 bases removed from V and 6 bases from J, the gap between germline ends came to 20 bases. Per germline, CDR1 LNHDA and CDR2 SQIVND (reference sequence). CDR3 sequence: CASSMGSAGEGDGYTF. CDR3 in DNA: TGTGCCAGTAGTATGGGTTCGGCAGGGGAAGGGGATGGCTACACCTTC.